This T cell receptor (beta chain) was retrieved from a study of T cell responses to AZD1222 COVID-19 vaccine. Study conclusions and caveats: Only a handful of people who got AZD1222 tested seropositive at baseline. There were repertoire samples only from the period after the peak T cell response. Donors were mostly white British, more females; clonal diversity possibly underestimated.

Pooling was applied to second doses at about 4 or about 12 weeks. A note on this clone: As yet, its antigen is unknown.

CDR1 is SGHRS, CDR2 YFSETQ, per germline. Trimming cost V 2 bases and J 2 bases, with 20 bases left between them. The CDR3 consists of 17 residues. The protocol was immunoSEQ multiplex PCR, while the TCRdb copy is restricted to in-frame clones and leaves out a portion. The sample holds roughly 150,000 clones, about nine tenths seen once. The sample here was peripheral blood, taken 28 days after the second AZD1222 dose. This clonotype originated in an adult who received the AZD1222 COVID-19 vaccine. The chain uses TRBV5-1 and TRBJ2-7, with D perhaps given as TRBD1 or TRBD2 (6 bases each). CDR3 residues: CASSLLGGRTTAYEQYF. CDR3 DNA sequence: TGCGCCAGCAGCTTATTGGGGGGCAGGACAACCGCCTACGAGCAGTACTTC.